Below, 5 T cell receptor beta chains from the same sample are listed, as sequenced in a study of T-cell memory formation after mild COVID-19. TCRdb re-called the 5' RACE reads with MiXCR, one entry per CDR3 protein. The repertoire holds hundreds of thousands of distinct CDR3 sequences, with 15% as singletons. Sequenced material: PBMCs or a T cell subset sorted from them (not recorded which). The source is a man between 18 and 29 years old who had mild COVID-19 (a few samples of this study predate the infection). Cell type and time point are not known.

V usage is TRBV10-1 and J usage is TRBJ2-7; D unclear. The CDR3 is made up of 12 amino acids. Trimming removed 4 bases at V and 3 bases at J, with 7 bases between. Germline CDR1 reads WNHNN; CDR2 reads SYGVQD (reference sequence). CDR3 DNA sequence: TGCGCCAGCAGTGCCGGCGGCTACGAGCAGTACTTC. This gives the protein CASSAGGYEQYF.

This chain links TRBV7-9 with TRBJ1-2; tentative D call: TRBD1 (5 bases). V was clipped by 5 bases and J by 3 bases, with 7 bases between them. This CDR3 contains 12 residues. Per the germline V gene, CDR1 is SEHNR and CDR2 is FQNEAQ (reference sequence). The DNA for the CDR3 is TGTGCCAGCAGCGGGGGGTACTATGGCTACACCTTC. It yields the protein CASSGGYYGYTF.

The chain uses TRBV12-3 or TRBV12-4 and TRBJ1-1; D remains unclear. The ends were cut back, 10 bases at V and 5 bases at J, with 11 bases in the middle. This CDR3 comprises 11 residues. CDR3 DNA: TGTGCCATAGCGGGGTTTACTGAAGCTTTCTTT. This gives the protein CAIAGFTEAFF.

This chain joins TRBV5-5 and TRBJ2-7; D remains ambiguous. Deletions cut 1 base from V and 3 bases from J, with 14 bases between. This CDR3 region has 15 residues. Germline V gene data show CDR1 as SGHKS and CDR2 as YYEKEE (reference sequence). The CDR3 loop reads CASSLSGVVSYEQYF. CDR3 sequence (DNA): TGTGCCAGCAGCTTGTCCGGAGTAGTCAGCTACGAGCAGTACTTC.

The V call is TRBV5-1, the J call TRBJ1-1, with unresolved D. This CDR3 comprises 14 residues. Germline CDR1 is SGHRS and CDR2 is YFSETQ. V lost 2 bases, J lost 1 base, and 9 bases lay in between. The CDR3 DNA reads as TGCGCCAGCAGCTTCTCCCAGACGAACACTGAAGCTTTCTTT. Its protein product is CASSFSQTNTEAFF.